Presented here are 30 T cell receptor beta chains from one specimen sequenced in a study of shared clonotypes between healthy human individuals. Using immunoSEQ multiplex PCR, the repertoire was profiled, and TCRdb retains in-frame clones only, with some absent. The sample has 2 million to 2.5 million clones; roughly 93% are singletons. The material sequenced was naive CD4+ T cells from PBMCs. Subset defined: CD45RA+ positively selected. The receptor set was obtained from a man between 18 and 29 years old in good health. Some clones in this sample may be carry-over from other donors' samples.

The chain joins TRBV7-9 to TRBJ2-1; 7 positions agree with TRBD1. The germline gives CDR1 SEHNR, CDR2 FQNEAQ (reference sequence). With V trimmed by 5 bases and J by 8 bases, 12 bases remained unmatched. The CDR3 consists of 15 residues. The CDR3 DNA reads TGTGCCAGCAGCCCTTCAGGACAGGCTTGGGATGAGCAGTTCTTC. It specifies CASSPSGQAWDEQFF. The full variable domain, in which reference TRBV7-9 and TRBJ2-1 provide the parts outside the CDR3, is DTGVSQNPRHKITKRGQNVTFRCDPISEHNRLYWYRQTLGQGPEFLTYFQNEAQLEKSRLLSDRFSAERPKGSFSTLEIQRTEQGDSAMYLCASSPSGQAWDEQFFGPGTRLTVL.

This chain joins TRBV28 and TRBJ2-2, with D uncertain. The V gene's germline CDR1 is MDHEN and CDR2 SYDVKM. CDR3 size: 12 residues. The CDR3 loop is CAGGTNTGELFF. Written as DNA, the CDR3 is TGTGCAGGCGGCACTAACACCGGGGAGCTGTTTTTT.

In DNA form, the CDR3 reads TGTGCCAGCAGCTCGACGACTGGACCTGAGCAGTTCTTC. Protein sequence: CASSSTTGPEQFF. V is TRBV7-8 and J is TRBJ2-1; D not resolved. V was cut by 4 bases and J by 9 bases, with 13 bases left in between. The CDR3 has 13 amino acids. Germline CDR1 SGHVS, CDR2 FQNEAQ.

As concerns this clone: Distinct nucleotide sequences in the sample also encode this CDR3. The chain couples TRBV19 to TRBJ2-1; TRBD1 matches 11 bases. The CDR3 is 14 amino acids. V gave up 5 bases and J gave up 7 bases; unmatched junction bases: 4. Germline V gene data show CDR1 as LNHDA and CDR2 as SQIVND (reference sequence). CDR3 bases: TGTGCCAGTAGTCAGGACAGGGGGCGAAATGAGCAGTTCTTC. Encoded protein: CASSQDRGRNEQFF.

This CDR3 reads CASSVTGGYSGANVLTF. CDR3 DNA: TGTGCCAGCAGCGTAACGGGGGGTTACTCTGGGGCCAACGTCCTGACTTTC. The chain recombines TRBV9 with TRBJ2-6; 7 positions agree with TRBD2. Unmatched junction bases numbered 4, after V lost 1 base and J lost 0 bases. There are 17 residues in the CDR3. Germline-derived CDR1 and CDR2 are SGDLS and YYNGEE.

This chain links TRBV5-6 with TRBJ1-1; D is unclear. The germline CDR1 and CDR2 sequences are SGHDT and YYEEEE. The CDR3 is 14 amino acids. The germline V and J ends were trimmed by 6 bases and 5 bases, with 17 bases remaining between them. The CDR3 loop reads CASTLTGLGTEAFF. DNA for the CDR3: TGTGCCAGCACCTTAACGGGTCTGGGGACTGAAGCTTTCTTT.

This chain joins TRBV11-1 and TRBJ1-2; D is ambiguous. CDR3 length: 15 amino acids. Germline V gives CDR1 SGHAT, CDR2 FQDESV (reference sequence). Trimming took off 0 bases at V and 3 bases at J, with 11 bases between the two ends. CDR3 sequence reads: CASSLAVGRDYGYTF. CDR3 DNA: TGTGCCAGCAGCTTAGCCGTCGGCAGAGACTATGGCTACACCTTC.

The chain couples TRBV27 to TRBJ2-7, with unresolved D. The V gene lost 5 bases and the J gene lost 4 bases, with 12 bases spanning the gap. The germline V gene has CDR1 MNHEY and CDR2 SMNVEV (reference sequence). This CDR3 contains 13 residues. CDR3 DNA: TGTGCCAGCAGTCCCTCCAGCCATTACGAGCAGTACTTC. Its protein is CASSPSSHYEQYF.

The chain is built from TRBV9 and TRBJ1-1; 11 bases are shared with TRBD1. Germline V gene data show CDR1 as SGDLS and CDR2 as YYNGEE. The CDR3 length is 15 residues. Germline trimming cut 0 bases from V and 4 bases from J; bases unmatched to any gene: 2. DNA of the CDR3: TGTGCCAGCAGCGTAGGGGGACAGGGGGTCACTGAAGCTTTCTTT. It specifies CASSVGGQGVTEAFF.

The CDR3 coding sequence is TGTGCCAGCAGACCTACGGCCGGGGTGGATACTGAAGCTTTCTTT. This codes for CASRPTAGVDTEAFF. The chain combines TRBV2 with TRBJ1-1; D is unresolved. This CDR3 has 15 residues. The V end was cut by 6 bases, the J end by 5 bases, with 19 bases between. Germline CDR1 and CDR2: SNHLY and FYNNEI.

The chain combines TRBV9 with TRBJ2-1; TRBD2 agrees at 13 bases. With V trimmed by 1 base and J by 6 bases, 7 bases remained unmatched. Germline V gives CDR1 SGDLS, CDR2 YYNGEE. The CDR3 has 17 residues. The CDR3 DNA follows: TGTGCCAGCAGCGTACCCGGACTAGCGGGGGCCCTCAATGAGCAGTTCTTC. It encodes CASSVPGLAGALNEQFF.

The rearrangement uses TRBV10-3 and TRBJ2-1; 12 bases fit TRBD2. The CDR3 totals 14 residues. Germline CDR1 reads ENHRY; CDR2 reads SYGVKD. V lost 4 bases, J lost 10 bases, and 5 bases stayed unmatched. The CDR3 sequence is CAISGGLAGGEQFF. CDR3 nucleotide sequence: TGTGCCATCAGTGGAGGGCTAGCGGGAGGGGAGCAGTTCTTC.

The genes are TRBV7-2 and TRBJ2-7; 7 positions match TRBD1. Trimming took 1 base from V and 2 from J; bases not matched to a gene: 11. The CDR3 runs to 17 residues. CDR1 is SGHTA, CDR2 FQGNSA, per germline. The CDR3 reads CASSLERRQGDTYEQYF. The CDR3, as DNA: TGTGCCAGCAGCTTAGAGCGGCGGCAGGGGGACACCTACGAGCAGTACTTC.

This clone was detected only once. This chain links TRBV6-1 with TRBJ2-2; TRBD1 might be the D (6 bases). Germline V CDR1 and CDR2: MNHNS, SASEGT. This CDR3 contains 14 residues. V lost 6 bases and J 7 bases, leaving 15 bases between the germline ends. Here the CDR3 reads CASRKGVEHGELFF. CDR3 coding DNA: TGTGCCAGCAGGAAGGGGGTGGAGCACGGGGAGCTGTTTTTT.

This chain connects TRBV5-6 to TRBJ1-1, with D hard to call. Germline V gene data show CDR1 as SGHDT and CDR2 as YYEEEE. V lost 4 bases and J lost 3, with 13 bases in between. CDR3 length equals 14 residues. The CDR3 DNA sequence: TGTGCCAGCAGCCCGCTGGACGGGGACACTGAAGCTTTCTTT. Translating it yields CASSPLDGDTEAFF.

CDR3 residues: CARTQTKKTGGAKNIQYF. The CDR3 bases are TGTGCCAGAACACAAACAAAGAAGACAGGGGGCGCCAAAAACATTCAGTACTTC. This rearrangement joins TRBV7-9 to TRBJ2-4, with 10 positions matching TRBD1. The CDR3 covers 18 residues. Germline CDR1 SEHNR, CDR2 FQNEAQ (reference sequence). V was clipped by 9 bases and J by 1 base; unmatched bases: 15.

This sequence joins TRBV7-9 and TRBJ1-4; 10 nucleotides line up with TRBD1. The CDR3 length is 14 residues. Germline loops: CDR1 SEHNR, CDR2 FQNEAQ (reference sequence). After removal of 1 base from V and 7 bases from J, the junction contained 0 bases not matched to a gene. Written as DNA, the CDR3 is TGTGCCAGCAGCTTAGGGGACAGGGGTGAAAAACTGTTTTTT. Translation: CASSLGDRGEKLFF.

V usage is TRBV2 and J usage is TRBJ1-5; D not certain. Germline V gives CDR1 SNHLY, CDR2 FYNNEI. The CDR3 covers 15 residues. The V end was cut by 4 bases, the J end by 0 bases, with 10 bases between. The CDR3 DNA reads as TGTGCCAGCAGTGGAGGGAGTTATAGCAATCAGCCCCAGCATTTT. It codes for CASSGGSYSNQPQHF.

J is TRBJ2-2 and V is TRBV11-2; TRBD2 aligns across 8 bases. CDR3 size: 16 residues. The J segment lost 6 bases and the V segment lost 2 bases, leaving 8 bases of the junction unmatched. From germline, CDR1 is SGHAT and CDR2 FQNNGV. The CDR3: CASSLRESGGSGELFF. The DNA of the CDR3 is TGTGCCAGCAGCTTAAGAGAGTCGGGAGGGTCCGGGGAGCTGTTTTTT.

This sequence joins TRBV15 and TRBJ1-1; D ambiguous. The germline V and J ends were trimmed by 3 bases and 3 bases, with 11 bases remaining between them. Per germline, CDR1 LNHNV and CDR2 YYDKDF (reference sequence). This CDR3 has 14 residues. CDR3 in amino acids: CATSRDPPDTEAFF. Written as DNA, the CDR3 is TGTGCCACCAGCAGGGACCCTCCGGACACTGAAGCTTTCTTT.

The chain joins TRBV5-8 to TRBJ2-5, with D unresolved. The CDR3 is 11 amino acids. With 0 bases removed from V and 13 bases from J, the gap between germline ends came to 10 bases. Germline assignment: CDR1 SGHTS and CDR2 YDEGEE. This CDR3 reads CASSLVFRLYF. CDR3 DNA sequence: TGTGCCAGCAGCTTGGTGTTTCGCTTGTACTTC.

CDR3 in DNA: TGTGCCAGCAGCGGGACAACGCGGGAGACCCAGTACTTC. Residues: CASSGTTRETQYF. This chain links TRBV9 with TRBJ2-5; tentative D call: TRBD1 (5 bases). The V end lost 3 bases, the J end lost 5 bases, and 11 bases lay between the germline ends. CDR1 and CDR2 from the germline V gene are SGDLS and YYNGEE. The CDR3 sequence is 13 residues long.

The V and J genes are TRBV5-1 and TRBJ2-5; D possibly matches TRBD1 or TRBD2 (6 bases each). The CDR3 has 15 residues. V was pared by 4 bases and J by 3 bases, with 16 bases between. The V gene's germline CDR1 is SGHRS and CDR2 YFSETQ. The DNA of the CDR3 is TGCGCCAGCAGCCTAGGGGGGAGTAGGGAAGAGACCCAGTACTTC. The encoded protein is CASSLGGSREETQYF.

V usage is TRBV7-2 and J usage is TRBJ1-4; TRBD1 agrees at 8 bases. Germline values: CDR1 SGHTA, CDR2 FQGNSA. V lost 7 bases and J lost 0; bases outside the gene matches: 10. The CDR3 length is 17 residues. The CDR3 here is CASTDRGSVATNEKLFF. CDR3 DNA sequence: TGTGCCAGCACTGACAGGGGAAGTGTCGCAACTAATGAAAAACTGTTTTTT.

With regard to this clone: Other DNA sequences of this sample code for an identical CDR3. This chain connects TRBV2 to TRBJ2-3; the match to TRBD1 covers 8 bases. The CDR3 has 14 residues. Trimming at V came to 6 bases and at J to 6 bases, leaving 8 bases not matched to a gene. CDR1 is SNHLY, CDR2 FYNNEI, per germline. CDR3 sequence reads: CASRDRTGPDTQYF. The CDR3 coding sequence is TGTGCCAGCAGGGATCGGACAGGGCCGGATACGCAGTATTTT.

V and J are TRBV28 and TRBJ1-5; D unclear. CDR3 length: 12 amino acids. Deletions cut 7 bases from V and 7 bases from J, with 11 bases between. The germline V gene has CDR1 MDHEN and CDR2 SYDVKM. CDR3 sequence: CASTLGRQPQHF. CDR3 DNA sequence: TGTGCCAGCACCCTCGGGCGGCAGCCCCAGCATTTT.

The chain is built from TRBV18 and TRBJ1-3; no definite D call. Trimming took off 4 bases at V and 0 bases at J, with 13 bases between the two ends. CDR3 size: 16 residues. Germline assignment: CDR1 KGHSH and CDR2 LQKENI. CDR3 bases: TGTGCCAGCTCACTCTTACAGCTCAGCTCTGGAAACACCATATATTTT. Translation gives CASSLLQLSSGNTIYF.

The chain employs TRBV6-1 and TRBJ2-1; D uncertain. CDR1 MNHNS and CDR2 SASEGT come from the germline V gene. V was trimmed by 4 bases and J by 7 bases, leaving 5 bases between them. CDR3 length equals 11 residues. This chain's CDR3 is CASSGRNEQFF. Here the CDR3 DNA reads TGTGCCAGCAGTGGCCGTAATGAGCAGTTCTTC.

J is TRBJ2-6 and V is TRBV30; D remains unclear. V lost 5 bases to trimming and J lost 0 bases, with 8 bases between them. This CDR3 comprises 14 residues. Germline CDR1 and CDR2: GTSNPN and SVGIG (reference sequence). This chain's CDR3 is CAWLGLSGANVLTF. The CDR3, as DNA: TGTGCCTGGTTGGGCCTCTCTGGGGCCAACGTCCTGACTTTC.

The rearrangement joins TRBV6-1 to TRBJ1-2; unclear D gene. CDR3 length equals 11 residues. In germline, CDR1 is MNHNS, CDR2 SASEGT. The V end lost 8 bases, the J end lost 1 base, and 5 bases lay between the germline ends. The CDR3 coding sequence is TGTGCCAGCGCTTTTAACTATGGCTACACCTTC. Its protein is CASAFNYGYTF.